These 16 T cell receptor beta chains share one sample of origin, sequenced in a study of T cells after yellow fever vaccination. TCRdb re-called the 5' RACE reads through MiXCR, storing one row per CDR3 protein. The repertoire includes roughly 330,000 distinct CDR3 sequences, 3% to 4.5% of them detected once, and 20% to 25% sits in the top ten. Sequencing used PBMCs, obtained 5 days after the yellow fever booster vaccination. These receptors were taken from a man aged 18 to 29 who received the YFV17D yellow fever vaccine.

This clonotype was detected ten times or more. As DNA, the CDR3 is TGCGCCAGCAGCTTGGCCGGACTAGTAAAAGAGACCCAGTACTTC. Residues: CASSLAGLVKETQYF. The chain couples TRBV5-1 to TRBJ2-5, with TRBD2 matching 7 bases. The germline V gene encodes CDR1 SGHRS and CDR2 YFSETQ. Unmatched junction bases numbered 5, after V lost 0 bases and J lost 3 bases. The CDR3 runs 15 residues.

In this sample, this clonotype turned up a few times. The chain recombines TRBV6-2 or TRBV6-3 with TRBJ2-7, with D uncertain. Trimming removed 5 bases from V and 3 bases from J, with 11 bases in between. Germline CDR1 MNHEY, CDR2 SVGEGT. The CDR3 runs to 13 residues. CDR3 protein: CASSPLNYYEQYF. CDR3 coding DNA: TGTGCCAGCAGTCCCCTGAATTACTACGAGCAGTACTTC.

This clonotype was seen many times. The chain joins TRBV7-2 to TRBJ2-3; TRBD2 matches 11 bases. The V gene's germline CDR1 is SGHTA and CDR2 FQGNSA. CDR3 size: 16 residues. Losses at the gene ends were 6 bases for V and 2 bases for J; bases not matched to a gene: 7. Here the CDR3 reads CASSPTSGGFTDTQYF. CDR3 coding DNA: TGTGCCAGCAGTCCTACTAGCGGGGGTTTCACAGATACGCAGTATTTT.

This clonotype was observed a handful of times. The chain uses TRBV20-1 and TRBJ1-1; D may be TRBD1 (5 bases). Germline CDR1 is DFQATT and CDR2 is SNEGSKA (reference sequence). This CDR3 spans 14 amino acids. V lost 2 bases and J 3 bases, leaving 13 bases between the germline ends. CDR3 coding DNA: TGCAGTGCTAGAACCGGGACCTGGGACACTGAAGCTTTCTTT. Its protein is CSARTGTWDTEAFF.

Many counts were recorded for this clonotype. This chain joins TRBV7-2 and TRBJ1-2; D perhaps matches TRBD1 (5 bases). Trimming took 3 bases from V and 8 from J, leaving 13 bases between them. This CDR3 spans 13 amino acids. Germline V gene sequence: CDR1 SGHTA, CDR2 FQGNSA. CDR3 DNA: TGTGCCAGCAGCTTCAACGATCAGGGCGGCTACACCTTC. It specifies CASSFNDQGGYTF.

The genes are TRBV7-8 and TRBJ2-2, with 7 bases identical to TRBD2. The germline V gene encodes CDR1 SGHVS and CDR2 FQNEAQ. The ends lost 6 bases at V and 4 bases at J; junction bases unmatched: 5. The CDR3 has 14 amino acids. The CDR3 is CASRGGLGTGELFF. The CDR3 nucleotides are TGTGCCAGCAGGGGAGGGTTGGGCACCGGGGAGCTGTTTTTT.

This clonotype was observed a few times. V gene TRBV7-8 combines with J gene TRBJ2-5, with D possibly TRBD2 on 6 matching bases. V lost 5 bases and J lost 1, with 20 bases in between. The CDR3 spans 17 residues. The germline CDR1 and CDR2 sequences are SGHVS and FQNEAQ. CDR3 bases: TGTGCCAGCAGCCCGACCGGGCGGGGCTCCCGCCAAGAGACCCAGTACTTC. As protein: CASSPTGRGSRQETQYF.

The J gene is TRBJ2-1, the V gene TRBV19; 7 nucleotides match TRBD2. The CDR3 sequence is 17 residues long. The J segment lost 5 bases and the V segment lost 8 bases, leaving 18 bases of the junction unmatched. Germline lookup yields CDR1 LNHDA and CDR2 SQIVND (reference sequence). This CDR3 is CASAIDASGLEHNEQFF. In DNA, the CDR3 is TGTGCCAGTGCGATCGACGCTTCCGGACTAGAACACAATGAGCAGTTCTTC.

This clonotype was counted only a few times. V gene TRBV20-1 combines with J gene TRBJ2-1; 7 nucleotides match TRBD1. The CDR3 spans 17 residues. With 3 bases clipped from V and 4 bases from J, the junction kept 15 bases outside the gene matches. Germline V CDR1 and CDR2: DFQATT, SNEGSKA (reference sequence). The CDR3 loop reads CSASGAAEQGPYNEQFF. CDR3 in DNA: TGCAGTGCTAGTGGGGCCGCGGAACAGGGGCCATACAATGAGCAGTTCTTC.

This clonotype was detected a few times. CDR3 sequence reads: CASGPPETQYF. In nucleotides, the CDR3 is TGTGCCAGCGGGCCGCCCGAGACCCAGTACTTC. This chain joins TRBV6-2 or TRBV6-3 and TRBJ2-5, with unresolved D. The CDR3 is 11 residues long. The V gene's germline CDR1 is MNHEY and CDR2 SVGEGT. Deletions cut 8 bases from V and 5 bases from J, with 9 bases between.

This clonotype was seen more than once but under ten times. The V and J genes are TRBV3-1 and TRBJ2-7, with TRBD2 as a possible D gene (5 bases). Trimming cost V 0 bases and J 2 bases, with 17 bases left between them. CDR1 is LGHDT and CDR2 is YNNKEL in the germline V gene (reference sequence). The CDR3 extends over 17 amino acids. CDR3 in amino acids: CASSQDSGLDRAYEQYF. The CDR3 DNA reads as TGTGCCAGCAGCCAAGACAGCGGACTTGACCGAGCCTACGAGCAGTACTTC.

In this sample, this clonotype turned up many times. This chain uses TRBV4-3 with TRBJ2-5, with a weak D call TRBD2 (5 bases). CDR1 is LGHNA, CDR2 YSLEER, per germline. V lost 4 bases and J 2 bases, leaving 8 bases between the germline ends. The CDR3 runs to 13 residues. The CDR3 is CASSRGQQETQYF. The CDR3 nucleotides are TGCGCCAGCAGCCGCGGGCAGCAAGAGACCCAGTACTTC.

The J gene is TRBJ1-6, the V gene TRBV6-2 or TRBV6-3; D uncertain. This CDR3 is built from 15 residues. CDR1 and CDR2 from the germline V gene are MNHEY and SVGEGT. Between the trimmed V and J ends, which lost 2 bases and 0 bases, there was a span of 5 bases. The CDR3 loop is CASSYKSSYNSPLHF. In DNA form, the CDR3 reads TGTGCCAGCAGTTACAAGAGCTCCTATAATTCACCCCTCCACTTT.

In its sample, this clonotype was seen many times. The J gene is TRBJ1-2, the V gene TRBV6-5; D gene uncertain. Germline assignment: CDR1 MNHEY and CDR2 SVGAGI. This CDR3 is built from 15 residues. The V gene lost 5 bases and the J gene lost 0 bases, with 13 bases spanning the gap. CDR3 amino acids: CASSEWSQTNYGYTF. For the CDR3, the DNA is TGTGCCAGCAGTGAGTGGTCCCAGACTAACTATGGCTACACCTTC.

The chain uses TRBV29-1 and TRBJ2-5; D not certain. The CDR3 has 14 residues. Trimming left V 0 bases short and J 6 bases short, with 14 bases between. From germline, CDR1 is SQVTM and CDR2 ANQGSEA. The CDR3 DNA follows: TGCAGCGTTGAAGATCGTACGGACGGAAAGACCCAGTACTTC. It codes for CSVEDRTDGKTQYF.

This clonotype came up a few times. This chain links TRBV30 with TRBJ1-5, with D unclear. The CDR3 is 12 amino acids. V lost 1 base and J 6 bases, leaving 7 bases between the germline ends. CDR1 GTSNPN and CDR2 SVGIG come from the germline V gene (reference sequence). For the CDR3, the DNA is TGTGCCTGGAGTGCGATGAGTCAGCCCCAGCATTTT. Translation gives CAWSAMSQPQHF.